This record looks at one T cell receptor beta chain sequence and its context. The antigen remains undetermined. The trim removed 3 bases at V and 4 bases at J, leaving 13 bases unmatched. CDR1 and CDR2 from the germline V gene are SGDLS and YYNGEE. The length of the CDR3 is 19 residues. Produced via immunoSEQ multiplex PCR; TCRdb's table is partial and in-frame only. The table records around 50,000 clones, about nine tenths of them present only once. Sample time point: baseline, week 1 (first vaccination visit). The treatment here: pre-vaccination baseline after standard-of-care therapy. The record originates from a study of a mutant IDH1 vaccine in newly diagnosed glioma. Study-level points and caveats: Most patients, 85% to 95%, showed vaccine-induced immune responses.

Sequencing was performed on PBMCs, taken from a glioma patient treated with radiotherapy, temozolomide or both. The receptor was derived from a man aged 35-49 years with glioma. The chain links TRBV9 to TRBJ2-5, with 15 bases lining up with TRBD2. The CDR3 DNA is TGTGCCAGCAGCGCCCCCCCTTGGACTAGCGGGAGGGCCAGAGAGACCCAGTACTTC. Translation: CASSAPPWTSGRARETQYF.